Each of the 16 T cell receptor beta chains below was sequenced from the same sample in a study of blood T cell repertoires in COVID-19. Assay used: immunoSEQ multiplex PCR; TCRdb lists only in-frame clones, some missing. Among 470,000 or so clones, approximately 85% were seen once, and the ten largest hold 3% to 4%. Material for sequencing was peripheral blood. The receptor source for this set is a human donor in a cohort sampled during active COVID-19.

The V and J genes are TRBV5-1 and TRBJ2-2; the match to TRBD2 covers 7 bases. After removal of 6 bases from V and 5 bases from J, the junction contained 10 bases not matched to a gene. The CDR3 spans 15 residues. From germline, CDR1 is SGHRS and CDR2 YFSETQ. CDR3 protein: CASNPGEGGTGELFF. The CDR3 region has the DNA TGCGCCAGCAACCCGGGGGAGGGCGGAACCGGGGAGCTGTTTTTT.

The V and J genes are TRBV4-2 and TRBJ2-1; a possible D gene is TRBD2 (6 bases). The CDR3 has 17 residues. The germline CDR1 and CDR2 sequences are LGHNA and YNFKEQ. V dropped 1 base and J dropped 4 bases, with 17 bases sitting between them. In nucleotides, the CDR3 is TGTGCCAGCAGCCAAGTTACCGGGGGAGATTGGTACAATGAGCAGTTCTTC. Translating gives CASSQVTGGDWYNEQFF.

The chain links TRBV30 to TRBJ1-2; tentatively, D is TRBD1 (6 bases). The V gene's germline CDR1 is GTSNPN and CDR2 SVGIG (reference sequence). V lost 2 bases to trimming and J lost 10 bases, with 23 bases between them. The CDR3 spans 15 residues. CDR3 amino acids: CAWSPILGQLRTYTF. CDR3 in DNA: TGTGCCTGGAGTCCCATCCTCGGACAGTTAAGGACCTACACCTTC.

The CDR3 protein is CASSQGQGQPQHF. In DNA form, the CDR3 reads TGTGCCAGCAGCCAGGGACAGGGACAGCCCCAGCATTTT. J is TRBJ1-5 and V is TRBV14; TRBD1 aligns across 9 bases. Germline CDR1 and CDR2: SGHDN and FVKESK. V gave up 3 bases and J gave up 7 bases; unmatched junction bases: 1. The CDR3 runs 13 residues.

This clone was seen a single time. DNA for the CDR3: TGTGCCAGCAGCCCCCAGGGGGGAAACACCATATATTTT. As protein: CASSPQGGNTIYF. This chain connects TRBV7-2 to TRBJ1-3, with a tentative D call TRBD1 (6 bases). The CDR3 extends over 13 amino acids. V dropped 5 bases and J dropped 4 bases, with 9 bases sitting between them. Germline CDR1 reads SGHTA; CDR2 reads FQGNSA. The full variable domain, in which reference TRBV7-2 and TRBJ1-3 provide the parts outside the CDR3, is GAGVSQSPSNKVTEKGKDVELRCDPISGHTALYWYRQSLGQGLEFLIYFQGNSAPDKSGLPSDRFSAERTGGSVSTLTIQRTQQEDSAVYLCASSPQGGNTIYFGEGSWLTVV.

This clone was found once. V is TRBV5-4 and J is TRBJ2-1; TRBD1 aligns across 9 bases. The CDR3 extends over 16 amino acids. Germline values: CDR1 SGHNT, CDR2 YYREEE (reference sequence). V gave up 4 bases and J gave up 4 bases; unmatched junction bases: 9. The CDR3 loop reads CASSEDRGGLYNEQFF. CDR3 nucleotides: TGTGCCAGCAGCGAGGACAGGGGAGGTTTGTACAATGAGCAGTTCTTC.

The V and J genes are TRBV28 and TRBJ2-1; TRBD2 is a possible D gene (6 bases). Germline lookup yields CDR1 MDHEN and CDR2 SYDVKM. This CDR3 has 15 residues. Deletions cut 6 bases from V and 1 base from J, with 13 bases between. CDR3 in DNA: TGTGCCAGCAGCGCCCCGGGGGTTTCCTACAATGAGCAGTTCTTC. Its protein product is CASSAPGVSYNEQFF.

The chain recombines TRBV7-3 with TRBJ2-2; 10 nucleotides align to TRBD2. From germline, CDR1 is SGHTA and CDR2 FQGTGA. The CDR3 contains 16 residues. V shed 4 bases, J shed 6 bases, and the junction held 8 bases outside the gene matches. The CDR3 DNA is TGTGCCAGCAGCTCGGCTAGCGGGAGTCACCCCGGGGAGCTGTTTTTT. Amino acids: CASSSASGSHPGELFF.

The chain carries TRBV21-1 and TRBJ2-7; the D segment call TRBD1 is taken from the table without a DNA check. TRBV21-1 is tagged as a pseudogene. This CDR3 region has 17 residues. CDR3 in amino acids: CASSKAGGDREAYEQYF. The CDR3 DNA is TGTGCCAGCAGCAAAGCGGGGGGGGACAGGGAAGCCTACGAGCAGTACTTC.

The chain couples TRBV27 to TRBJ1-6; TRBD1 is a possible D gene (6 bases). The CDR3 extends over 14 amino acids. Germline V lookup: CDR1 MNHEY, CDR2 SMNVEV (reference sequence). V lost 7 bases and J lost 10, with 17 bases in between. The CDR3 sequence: CASTRGGTGSPLHF. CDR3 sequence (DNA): TGTGCCAGCACACGAGGGGGAACAGGGTCACCCCTCCACTTT.

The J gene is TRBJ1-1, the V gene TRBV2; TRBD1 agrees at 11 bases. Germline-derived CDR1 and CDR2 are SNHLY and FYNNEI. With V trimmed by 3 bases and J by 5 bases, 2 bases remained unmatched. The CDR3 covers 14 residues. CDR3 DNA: TGTGCCAGCAGTGATGGGACAGGGGGTACTGAAGCTTTCTTT. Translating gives CASSDGTGGTEAFF.

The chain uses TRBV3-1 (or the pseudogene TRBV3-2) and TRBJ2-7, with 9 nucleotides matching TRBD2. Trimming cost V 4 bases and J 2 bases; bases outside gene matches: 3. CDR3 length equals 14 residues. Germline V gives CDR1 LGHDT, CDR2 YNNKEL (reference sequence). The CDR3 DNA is TGTGCCAGCAGCCGTGCGGGAGGGCCCTACGAGCAGTACTTC. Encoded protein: CASSRAGGPYEQYF.

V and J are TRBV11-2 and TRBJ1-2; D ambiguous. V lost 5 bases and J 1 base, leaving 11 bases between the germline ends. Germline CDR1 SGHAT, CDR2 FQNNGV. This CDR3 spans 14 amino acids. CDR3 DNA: TGTGCCAGCAGCCCAAACCTAATTAACTATGGCTACACCTTC. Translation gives CASSPNLINYGYTF.

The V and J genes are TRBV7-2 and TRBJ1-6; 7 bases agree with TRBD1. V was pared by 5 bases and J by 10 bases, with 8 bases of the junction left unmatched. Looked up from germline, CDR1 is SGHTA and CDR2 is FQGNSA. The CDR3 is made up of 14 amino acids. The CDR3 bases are TGTGCCAGCAGCGATACAGGGGATGACTCACCCCTCCACTTT. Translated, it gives CASSDTGDDSPLHF. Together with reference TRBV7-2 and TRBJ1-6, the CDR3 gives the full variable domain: GAGVSQSPSNKVTEKGKDVELRCDPISGHTALYWYRQSLGQGLEFLIYFQGNSAPDKSGLPSDRFSAERTGGSVSTLTIQRTQQEDSAVYLCASSDTGDDSPLHFGNGTRLTVT.

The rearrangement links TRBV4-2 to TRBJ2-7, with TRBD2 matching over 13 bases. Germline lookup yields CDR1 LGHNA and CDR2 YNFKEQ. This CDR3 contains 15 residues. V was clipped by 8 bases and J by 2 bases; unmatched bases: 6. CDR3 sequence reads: CASQSGLAGPYEQYF. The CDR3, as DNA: TGTGCCAGCCAATCGGGACTAGCGGGGCCCTACGAGCAGTACTTC.

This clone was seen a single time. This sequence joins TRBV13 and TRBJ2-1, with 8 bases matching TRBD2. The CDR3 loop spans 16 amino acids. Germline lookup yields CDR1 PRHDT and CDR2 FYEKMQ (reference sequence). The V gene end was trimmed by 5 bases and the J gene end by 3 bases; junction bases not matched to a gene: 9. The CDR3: CASSHGLADVYNEQFF. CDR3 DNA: TGTGCCAGCAGCCATGGACTAGCTGACGTCTACAATGAGCAGTTCTTC.